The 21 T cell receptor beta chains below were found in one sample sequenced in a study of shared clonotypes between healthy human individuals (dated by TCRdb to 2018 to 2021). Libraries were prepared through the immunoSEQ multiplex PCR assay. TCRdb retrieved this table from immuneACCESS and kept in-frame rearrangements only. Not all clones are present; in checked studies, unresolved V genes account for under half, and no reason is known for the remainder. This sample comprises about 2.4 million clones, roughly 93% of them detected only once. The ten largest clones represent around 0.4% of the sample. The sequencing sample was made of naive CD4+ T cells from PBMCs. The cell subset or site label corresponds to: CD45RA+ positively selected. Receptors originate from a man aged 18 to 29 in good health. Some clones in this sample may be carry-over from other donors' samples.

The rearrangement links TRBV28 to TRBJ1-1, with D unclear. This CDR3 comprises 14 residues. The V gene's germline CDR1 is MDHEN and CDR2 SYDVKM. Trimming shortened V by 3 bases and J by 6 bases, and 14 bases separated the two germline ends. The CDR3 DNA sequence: TGTGCCAGCAGTTTTAGTCCCCATGAGGCTGAAGCTTTCTTT. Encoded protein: CASSFSPHEAEAFF.

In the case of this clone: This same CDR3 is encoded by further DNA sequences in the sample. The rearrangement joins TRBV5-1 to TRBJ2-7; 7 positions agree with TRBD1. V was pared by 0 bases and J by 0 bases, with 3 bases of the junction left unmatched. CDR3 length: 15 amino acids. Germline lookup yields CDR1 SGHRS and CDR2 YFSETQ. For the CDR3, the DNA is TGCGCCAGCAGCTTGGACAGGGGCCTCTCCTACGAGCAGTACTTC. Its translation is CASSLDRGLSYEQYF.

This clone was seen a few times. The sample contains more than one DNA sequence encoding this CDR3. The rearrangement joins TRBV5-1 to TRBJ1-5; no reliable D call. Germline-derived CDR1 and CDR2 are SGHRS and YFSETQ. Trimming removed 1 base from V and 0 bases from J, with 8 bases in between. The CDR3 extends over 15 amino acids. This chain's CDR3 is CASSLSGNSNQPQHF. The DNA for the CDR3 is TGCGCCAGCAGCTTGAGTGGCAATAGCAATCAGCCCCAGCATTTT.

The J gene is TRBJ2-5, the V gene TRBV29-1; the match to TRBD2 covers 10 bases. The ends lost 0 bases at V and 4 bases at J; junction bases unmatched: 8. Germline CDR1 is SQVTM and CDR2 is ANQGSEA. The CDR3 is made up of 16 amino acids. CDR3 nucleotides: TGCAGCGTTGAAGATCGGGCTAGCGGGAGCCTAGAGACCCAGTACTTC. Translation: CSVEDRASGSLETQYF.

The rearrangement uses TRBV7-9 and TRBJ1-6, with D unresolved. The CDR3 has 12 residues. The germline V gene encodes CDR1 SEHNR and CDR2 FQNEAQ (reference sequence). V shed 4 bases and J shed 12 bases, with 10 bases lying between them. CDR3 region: CASSYDWGPLHF. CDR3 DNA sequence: TGTGCCAGCAGCTACGACTGGGGACCCCTCCACTTT.

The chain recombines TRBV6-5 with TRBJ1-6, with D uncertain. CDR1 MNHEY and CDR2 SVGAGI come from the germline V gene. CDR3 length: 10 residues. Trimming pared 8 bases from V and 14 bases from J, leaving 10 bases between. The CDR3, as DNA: TGTGCCAGCCGGACGGGGACCCTCCACTTT. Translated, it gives CASRTGTLHF.

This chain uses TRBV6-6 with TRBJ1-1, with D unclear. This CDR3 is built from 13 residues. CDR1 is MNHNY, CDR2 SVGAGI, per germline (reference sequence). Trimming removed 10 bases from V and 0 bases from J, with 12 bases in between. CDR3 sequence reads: CATAARLNTEAFF. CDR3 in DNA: TGTGCCACCGCAGCCAGGCTGAACACTGAAGCTTTCTTT.

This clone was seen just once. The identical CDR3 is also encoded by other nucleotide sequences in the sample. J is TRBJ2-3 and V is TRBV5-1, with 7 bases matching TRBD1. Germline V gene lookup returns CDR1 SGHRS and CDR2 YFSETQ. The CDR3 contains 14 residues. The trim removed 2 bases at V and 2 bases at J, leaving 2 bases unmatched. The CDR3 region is CASSLGGLTDTQYF. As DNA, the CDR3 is TGCGCCAGCAGCTTAGGGGGCCTCACAGATACGCAGTATTTT.

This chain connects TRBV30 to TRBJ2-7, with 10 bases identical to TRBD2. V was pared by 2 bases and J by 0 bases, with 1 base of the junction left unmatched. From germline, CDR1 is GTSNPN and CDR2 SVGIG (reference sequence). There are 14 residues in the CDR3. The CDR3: CAWSRTSGSYEQYF. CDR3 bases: TGTGCCTGGAGTAGGACTAGCGGCTCCTACGAGCAGTACTTC.

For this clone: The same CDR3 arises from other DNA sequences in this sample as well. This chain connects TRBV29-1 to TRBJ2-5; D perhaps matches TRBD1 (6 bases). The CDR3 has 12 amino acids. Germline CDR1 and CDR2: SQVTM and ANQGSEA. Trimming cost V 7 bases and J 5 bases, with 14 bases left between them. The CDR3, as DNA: TGCAGCGGCAAACAGGGTTCGGAGACCCAGTACTTC. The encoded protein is CSGKQGSETQYF. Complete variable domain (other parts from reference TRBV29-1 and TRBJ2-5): SAVISQKPSRDICQRGTSLTIQCQVDSQVTMMFWYRQQPGQSLTLIATANQGSEATYESGFVIDKFPISRPNLTFSTLTVSNMSPEDSSIYLCSGKQGSETQYFGPGTRLLVL.

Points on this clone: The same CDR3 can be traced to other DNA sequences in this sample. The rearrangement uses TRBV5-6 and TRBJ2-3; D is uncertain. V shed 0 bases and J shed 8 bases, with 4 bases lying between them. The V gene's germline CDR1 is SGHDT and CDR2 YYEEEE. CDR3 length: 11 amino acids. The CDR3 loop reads CASSLGGTQYF. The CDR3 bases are TGTGCCAGCAGCTTGGGGGGTACGCAGTATTTT.

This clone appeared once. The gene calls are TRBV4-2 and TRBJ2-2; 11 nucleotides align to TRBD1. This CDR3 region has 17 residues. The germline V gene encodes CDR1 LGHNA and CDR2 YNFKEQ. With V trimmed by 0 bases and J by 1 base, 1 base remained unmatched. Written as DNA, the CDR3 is TGTGCCAGCAGCCAAGAGGGGACAGGGGGGAACACCGGGGAGCTGTTTTTT. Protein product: CASSQEGTGGNTGELFF.

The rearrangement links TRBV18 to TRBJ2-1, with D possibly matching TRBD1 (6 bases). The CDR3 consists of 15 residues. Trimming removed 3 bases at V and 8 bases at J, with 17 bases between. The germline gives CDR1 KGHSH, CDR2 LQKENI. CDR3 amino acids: CASSPTTGGGDEQFF. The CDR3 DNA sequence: TGTGCCAGCTCACCTACGACAGGTGGTGGCGATGAGCAGTTCTTC.

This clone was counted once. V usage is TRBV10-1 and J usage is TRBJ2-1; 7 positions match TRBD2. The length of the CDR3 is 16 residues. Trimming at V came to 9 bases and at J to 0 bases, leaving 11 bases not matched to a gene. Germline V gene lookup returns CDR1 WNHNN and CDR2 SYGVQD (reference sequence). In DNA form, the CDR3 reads TGCGCCAGGCTATCTAGCGGATCTAGCTCCTACAATGAGCAGTTCTTC. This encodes CARLSSGSSSYNEQFF.

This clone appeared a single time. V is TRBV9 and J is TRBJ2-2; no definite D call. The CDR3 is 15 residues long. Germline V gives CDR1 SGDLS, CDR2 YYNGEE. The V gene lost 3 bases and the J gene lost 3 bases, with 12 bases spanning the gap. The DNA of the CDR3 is TGTGCCAGCAGCGCCCGGAGTCGAGACACCGGGGAGCTGTTTTTT. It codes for CASSARSRDTGELFF.

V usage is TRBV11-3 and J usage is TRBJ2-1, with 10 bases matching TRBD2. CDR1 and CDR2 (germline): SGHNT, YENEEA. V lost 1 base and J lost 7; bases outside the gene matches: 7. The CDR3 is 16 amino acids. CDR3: CASSLGGLAGVNEQFF. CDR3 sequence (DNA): TGTGCCAGCAGCTTAGGAGGGCTAGCGGGAGTTAATGAGCAGTTCTTC. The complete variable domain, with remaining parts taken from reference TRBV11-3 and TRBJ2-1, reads EAGVVQSPRYKIIEKKQPVAFWCNPISGHNTLYWYLQNLGQGPELLIRYENEEAVDDSQLPKDRFSAERLKGVDSTLKIQPAELGDSAVYLCASSLGGLAGVNEQFFGPGTRLTVL.

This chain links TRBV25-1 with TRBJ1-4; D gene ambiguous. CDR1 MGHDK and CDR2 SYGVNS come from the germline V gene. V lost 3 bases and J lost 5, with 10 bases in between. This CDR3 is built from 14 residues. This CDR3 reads CASSDPRPNEKLFF. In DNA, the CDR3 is TGTGCCAGCAGTGATCCCAGGCCCAATGAAAAACTGTTTTTT.

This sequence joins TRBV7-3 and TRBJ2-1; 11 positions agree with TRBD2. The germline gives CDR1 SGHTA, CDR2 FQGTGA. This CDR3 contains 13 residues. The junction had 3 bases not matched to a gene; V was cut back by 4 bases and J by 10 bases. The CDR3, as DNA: TGTGCCAGCAGCTCCCCTAGCGGGAGGGAGCAGTTCTTC. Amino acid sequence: CASSSPSGREQFF.

The CDR3 coding sequence is TGTGCCAGCAGCAACTCCGCCGGGACAGGCGCCCATGGCTACACCTTC. It translates to CASSNSAGTGAHGYTF. The chain carries TRBV5-4 and TRBJ1-2, with 8 bases lining up with TRBD1. Germline V gene data show CDR1 as SGHNT and CDR2 as YYREEE (reference sequence). The CDR3 runs to 16 residues. The junction had 14 bases not matched to a gene; V was cut back by 4 bases and J by 6 bases.

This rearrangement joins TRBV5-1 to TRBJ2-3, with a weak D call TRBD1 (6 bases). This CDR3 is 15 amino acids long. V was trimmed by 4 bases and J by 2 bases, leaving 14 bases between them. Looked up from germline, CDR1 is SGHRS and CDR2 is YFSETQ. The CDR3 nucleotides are TGCGCCAGCAGCGGGAACAGGGACCTCACAGATACGCAGTATTTT. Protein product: CASSGNRDLTDTQYF. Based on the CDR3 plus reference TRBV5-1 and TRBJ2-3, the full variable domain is KAGVTQTPRYLIKTRGQQVTLSCSPISGHRSVSWYQQTPGQGLQFLFEYFSETQRNKGNFPGRFSGRQFSNSRSEMNVSTLELGDSALYLCASSGNRDLTDTQYFGPGTRLTVL.

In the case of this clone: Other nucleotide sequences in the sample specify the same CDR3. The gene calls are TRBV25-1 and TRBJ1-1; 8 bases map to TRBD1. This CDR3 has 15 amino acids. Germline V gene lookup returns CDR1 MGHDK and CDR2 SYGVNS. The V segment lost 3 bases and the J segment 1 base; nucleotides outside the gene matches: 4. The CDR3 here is CASSDPTGGNTEAFF. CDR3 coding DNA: TGTGCCAGCAGTGACCCCACAGGGGGGAACACTGAAGCTTTCTTT.